This entry lists 9 T cell receptor beta chains sequenced from one sample in a study of prognosis after radiotherapy for stage I lung cancer. Genomic DNA was subjected to two-round multiplex PCR for amplification of TCR beta CDR3. Round-one PCR had primers specific to each TRBV and TRBJ gene. In TCRdb, the multiplex PCR reads were re-called with MiXCR into one record per CDR3 protein. The sample lists about 51,000 distinct CDR3 sequences, about 37% occurring once. This specimen consisted of PBMCs, obtained before or after stereotactic body radiation therapy (not recorded which). The receptor source for this set is a donor aged 50 or older with non-small cell lung cancer.

Only a few counts were recorded for this clonotype. This could be a read error, since a much larger clone is one nucleotide away. The V and J genes are TRBV15 and TRBJ1-6; D is ambiguous. The ends were cut back, 0 bases at V and 9 bases at J, with 18 bases in the middle. The CDR3 loop spans 17 amino acids. The V gene's germline CDR1 is LNHNV and CDR2 YYDKDF (reference sequence). CDR3 in amino acids: CATSRENSDLSTSPLHF. In DNA form, the CDR3 reads TGTGCCACCAGCAGAGAAAACTCAGATCTTTCTACTTCACCCCTCCACTTT.

This clonotype has at least ten counts. The chain joins TRBV7-2 to TRBJ2-5, with D perhaps matching TRBD1 (6 bases). V was clipped by 6 bases and J by 5 bases, with 13 bases between them. This CDR3 has 13 amino acids. Per germline, CDR1 SGHTA and CDR2 FQGNSA. CDR3 loop: CASRQGVGETQYF. The CDR3 nucleotides read TGTGCCAGCAGACAGGGTGTCGGGGAGACCCAGTACTTC.

The genes are TRBV6-1 and TRBJ1-1; no definite D call. V dropped 3 bases and J dropped 1 base, with 9 bases sitting between them. The CDR3 has 14 residues. Germline V gives CDR1 MNHNS, CDR2 SASEGT. The CDR3 DNA reads TGTGCCAGCAGTGAGGCCTTCACGAACACTGAAGCTTTCTTT. Translated: CASSEAFTNTEAFF.

There are many counts of this clonotype. The chain combines TRBV7-2 with TRBJ2-5; 11 nucleotides line up with TRBD2. Germline V CDR1 and CDR2: SGHTA, FQGNSA. V was pared by 1 base and J by 5 bases, with 3 bases of the junction left unmatched. The CDR3 runs 15 residues. The CDR3 DNA follows: TGTGCCAGCAGCTTAGAGGTAGCGGGAGGGGAGACCCAGTACTTC. Its translation: CASSLEVAGGETQYF.

Note on this clonotype: A read error is likely here: a far larger clone is one base away. The CDR3 does not end in the conserved phenylalanine or tryptophan, so this is likely a read error. In DNA, the CDR3 is TGTGCCAGCAGCTTCGGGGGGAGTTCCTACGAGCAGTACCTC. Protein product: CASSFGGSSYEQYL. The chain is built from TRBV7-9 and TRBJ2-7; TRBD2 matches 7 bases. This CDR3 is built from 14 residues. CDR1 SEHNR and CDR2 FQNEAQ come from the germline V gene (reference sequence). V was pared by 3 bases and J by 1 base, with 3 bases of the junction left unmatched.

This clonotype was picked up many times. The chain employs TRBV6-1 and TRBJ2-1, with D possibly being TRBD1 (5 bases). Per the germline V gene, CDR1 is MNHNS and CDR2 is SASEGT. This CDR3 is built from 12 residues. Trimming cost V 11 bases and J 5 bases, with 13 bases left between them. The CDR3 sequence is CAAGRVNNEQFF. The CDR3 bases are TGTGCCGCTGGCAGGGTCAACAATGAGCAGTTCTTC.

Turning to this clonotype: The missing conserved phenylalanine or tryptophan at the end of this CDR3 makes a read error likely. This chain uses TRBV12-3 or TRBV12-4 with TRBJ1-2; 9 bases are a match to TRBD1. The CDR3 extends over 14 amino acids. The V and J ends lost 7 bases and 6 bases, in that order; junction bases with no gene match: 9. The CDR3 here is CASILGTGWDGYTS. For the CDR3, the DNA is TGTGCCAGCATTCTCGGGACAGGGTGGGATGGCTACACCTCC.

This clonotype was observed at least ten times. Written as DNA, the CDR3 is TGTGCCAGCAGCTCGCCCGACAGGGGGCAAGAGACCCAGTACTTC. Translated, it gives CASSSPDRGQETQYF. The chain couples TRBV7-2 to TRBJ2-5; 9 bases are a match to TRBD1. CDR1 SGHTA and CDR2 FQGNSA come from the germline V gene. V was pared by 4 bases and J by 2 bases, with 5 bases of the junction left unmatched. The CDR3 totals 15 residues.

The sample holds many counts of this clonotype. J is TRBJ2-3 and V is TRBV28; D is perhaps TRBD1 (6 bases). The V end lost 6 bases, the J end lost 1 base, and 11 bases lay between the germline ends. CDR1 and CDR2 (germline): MDHEN, SYDVKM. The CDR3 spans 14 residues. The CDR3 here is CASRKGGGTDTQYF. CDR3 nucleotides: TGTGCCAGCAGAAAAGGGGGAGGCACAGATACGCAGTATTTT.